The present TCR beta chain was sequenced within a study of shared clonotypes between healthy human individuals. J was trimmed by 6 bases and V by 4 bases; bases with no gene match: 13. The CDR3 is 17 residues long. In germline, CDR1 is LNHDA, CDR2 SQIVND (reference sequence). Libraries were prepared by immunoSEQ multiplex PCR; TCRdb keeps only in-frame clonotypes and omits some of them. Among about 990,000 clones listed, approximately 78% were seen once. Sequencing input: memory CD4+ T cells from PBMCs. Noted subset: CD45RA-negative fraction. The J gene is TRBJ2-7, the V gene TRBV19; TRBD2 aligns across 12 bases. This clonotype originated in a man aged 18 to 30 in good health. Some clones in this sample may be carry-over from other donors' samples. DNA of the CDR3: TGTGCCAGTAGTACCTTCGGGTCTAGCGGGAGGGTCTCCGAGCAGTACTTC. Amino acid sequence: CASSTFGSSGRVSEQYF.